Listed below are T cell receptor beta chains from one sample, sequenced in a study of response to subunit inactivated influenza vaccine. TCRdb fed the RT-PCR reads into MiXCR, producing one record per CDR3 protein. The sample has 630,000 or so distinct CDR3 sequences; roughly 14% are singletons. Here the sequenced sample was PBMCs from blood, taken about 12 days after vaccination. These receptors all stem from a man over 45 who received an inactivated influenza vaccine. Each CDR3 is given with its conserved first and last residue. Each record gives: clone size, J gene, D gene, V gene, CDR3 DNA, CDR3 protein. D genes are given only for firm matches. Where a row states a size, it is once, few, many or the class of an expanded clone; other rows omit it.

clone_size: many; j_call: TRBJ2-5; d_call: NA; v_call: TRBV18; cdr3_nt: TGTGCCAGCAGCCCCGGGGAGACCCAGTACTTC; cdr3_aa: CASSPGETQYF
clone_size: once; j_call: TRBJ1-2; d_call: NA; v_call: TRBV30; cdr3_nt: TGTGCCTGGAGGGTCTACTATGGCTACACCTTC; cdr3_aa: CAWRVYYGYTF
clone_size: few; j_call: TRBJ2-7; d_call: NA; v_call: TRBV3-1; cdr3_nt: TGTGCCAGCAGCCAAGAGGCAACCTCCCGGCACGAGCAGTACTTC; cdr3_aa: CASSQEATSRHEQYF
clone_size: once; j_call: TRBJ1-1; d_call: TRBD1; v_call: TRBV7-6; cdr3_nt: TGTGCCAGCAGCTTTTCGGGACAGGGGAACACTGAAGCTTTCTTT; cdr3_aa: CASSFSGQGNTEAFF
clone_size: few; j_call: TRBJ2-3; d_call: TRBD2; v_call: TRBV7-2; cdr3_nt: TGTGCCAGCAGCCCCCGGACTAGCAGTGCAGATACGCAGTATTTT; cdr3_aa: CASSPRTSSADTQYF
clone_size: few; j_call: TRBJ2-1; d_call: NA; v_call: TRBV12-3/TRBV12-4; cdr3_nt: TGTGCCAGCAGGAACACAGGGTGGAATGAGCAGTTCTTC; cdr3_aa: CASRNTGWNEQFF
clone_size: few; j_call: TRBJ2-7; d_call: TRBD1; v_call: TRBV2; cdr3_nt: TGTGCCAGCAGTGTAGGGGTAGGACAGGGACACTACGAGCAGTACTTC; cdr3_aa: CASSVGVGQGHYEQYF
clone_size: few; j_call: TRBJ2-1; d_call: TRBD2; v_call: TRBV6-1; cdr3_nt: TGTGCCACCCAAGGGATAACTAGCGGGAGTAATGAGCAGTTCTTC; cdr3_aa: CATQGITSGSNEQFF
clone_size: NA; j_call: TRBJ2-2; d_call: NA; v_call: TRBV10-2; cdr3_nt: TGCGCCAGCAGCCTCGGTTTAGGGGCAGGCGGGGAGCTGTTTTTT; cdr3_aa: CASSLGLGAGGELFF
clone_size: NA; j_call: TRBJ2-1; d_call: NA; v_call: TRBV11-2; cdr3_nt: TGTGCCAGCAGCTTCAGGGTAGACAATGAGCAGTTCTTC; cdr3_aa: CASSFRVDNEQFF
clone_size: NA; j_call: TRBJ2-3; d_call: TRBD1; v_call: TRBV5-1; cdr3_nt: TGCGCCAGCAGCGCCACGACAGGGGCAAGGGCAGATACGCAGTATTTT; cdr3_aa: CASSATTGARADTQYF
clone_size: NA; j_call: TRBJ2-3; d_call: TRBD2; v_call: TRBV4-1; cdr3_nt: TGCGCCAGCAGCCAAGATGCGGCTAGCGGGGGCCCAGATACGCAGTATTTT; cdr3_aa: CASSQDAASGGPDTQYF
clone_size: NA; j_call: TRBJ1-2; d_call: NA; v_call: TRBV6-6; cdr3_nt: TGTGCCAGCAGCCGGCTAGGGGACTATGGCTACACCTTC; cdr3_aa: CASSRLGDYGYTF
clone_size: few; j_call: TRBJ2-7; d_call: NA; v_call: TRBV29-1; cdr3_nt: TGCAGCGCCGTTGAGGCCGGGGGCGAGCAGTACTTC; cdr3_aa: CSAVEAGGEQYF
clone_size: NA; j_call: TRBJ2-3; d_call: TRBD2; v_call: TRBV12-3/TRBV12-4; cdr3_nt: TGTGCCAGCAGCAAACTAGCGGGGGGTTTTACAGATACGCAGTATTTT; cdr3_aa: CASSKLAGGFTDTQYF
clone_size: few; j_call: TRBJ1-4; d_call: NA; v_call: TRBV10-3; cdr3_nt: TGTGCCATCAGTGAATCCCCATTACAGGGTCTGTTTTTT; cdr3_aa: CAISESPLQGLFF
clone_size: few; j_call: TRBJ1-2; d_call: NA; v_call: TRBV30; cdr3_nt: TGTGCCTGGAGTGTACTGGTGGGTGGCTACACCTTC; cdr3_aa: CAWSVLVGGYTF
clone_size: NA; j_call: TRBJ2-2; d_call: TRBD2; v_call: TRBV5-1; cdr3_nt: TGCGCCAGCAAAGGGGATCGGACTAGCGGGAACACCGGGGAGCTGTTTTTT; cdr3_aa: CASKGDRTSGNTGELFF
clone_size: few; j_call: TRBJ2-1; d_call: TRBD1; v_call: TRBV20-1; cdr3_nt: TGCAGTGCTGTAAAGCTAGGGGGCTGGTCGGATTACAATGAGCAGTTCTTC; cdr3_aa: CSAVKLGGWSDYNEQFF
clone_size: NA; j_call: TRBJ1-2; d_call: NA; v_call: TRBV6-1; cdr3_nt: TGTGCCAGCCGACTGGACCCTAACTATGGCTACACCTTC; cdr3_aa: CASRLDPNYGYTF
clone_size: once; j_call: TRBJ2-1; d_call: TRBD2; v_call: TRBV20-1; cdr3_nt: TGCAGTCCCCACCCGACTCCAGCGGGATTGCCTAATGAGCAGTTCTTC; cdr3_aa: CSPHPTPAGLPNEQFF
clone_size: few; j_call: TRBJ2-1; d_call: TRBD2; v_call: TRBV7-8; cdr3_nt: TGTGCCAGCAGCAATAGACTAGCGAGCTCCTACAATGAGCAGTTCTTC; cdr3_aa: CASSNRLASSYNEQFF
clone_size: NA; j_call: TRBJ2-7; d_call: NA; v_call: TRBV6-2/TRBV6-3; cdr3_nt: TGTGCCAGCAGTGGGCCGGACAGATCCTACGAGCAGTACTTC; cdr3_aa: CASSGPDRSYEQYF
clone_size: few; j_call: TRBJ1-4; d_call: NA; v_call: TRBV15; cdr3_nt: TGTGCCACCAGCAGAGAGGGACTTGGAGAAAAACTGTTTTTT; cdr3_aa: CATSREGLGEKLFF
clone_size: NA; j_call: TRBJ1-4; d_call: NA; v_call: TRBV12-3/TRBV12-4; cdr3_nt: TGTGCCAGCAGCAGGGAATCTGAAAAACTGTTTTTT; cdr3_aa: CASSRESEKLFF
clone_size: few; j_call: TRBJ2-7; d_call: TRBD1; v_call: TRBV5-5; cdr3_nt: TGTGCCAGCAGCTTGGGGGGACAGACCTCCTACGAGCAGTACTTC; cdr3_aa: CASSLGGQTSYEQYF